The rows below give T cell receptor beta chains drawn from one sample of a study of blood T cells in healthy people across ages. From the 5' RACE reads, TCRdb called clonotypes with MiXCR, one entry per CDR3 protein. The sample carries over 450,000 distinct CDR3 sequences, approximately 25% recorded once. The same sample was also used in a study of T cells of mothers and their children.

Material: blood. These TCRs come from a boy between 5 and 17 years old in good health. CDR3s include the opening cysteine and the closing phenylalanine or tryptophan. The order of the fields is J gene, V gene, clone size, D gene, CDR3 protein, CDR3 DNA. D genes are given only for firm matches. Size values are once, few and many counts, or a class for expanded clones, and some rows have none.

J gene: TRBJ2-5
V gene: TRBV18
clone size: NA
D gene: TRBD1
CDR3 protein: CASSVGQGQETQYF
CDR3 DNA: TGTGCCAGCTCAGTCGGACAGGGACAAGAGACCCAGTACTTC

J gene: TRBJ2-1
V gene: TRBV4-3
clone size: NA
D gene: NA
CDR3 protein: CASSQDPAQSNEQFF
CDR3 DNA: TGCGCCAGCAGCCAAGACCCAGCGCAGTCCAATGAGCAGTTCTTC

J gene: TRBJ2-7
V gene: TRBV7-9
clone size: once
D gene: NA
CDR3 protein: CASSPGHLGGYEQYF
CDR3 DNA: TGTGCCAGCAGCCCGGGACACCTGGGGGGCTACGAGCAGTACTTC

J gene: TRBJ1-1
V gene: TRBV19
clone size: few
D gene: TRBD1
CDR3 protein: CASITGTANTEAFF
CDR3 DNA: TGTGCCAGTATCACCGGGACAGCGAACACTGAAGCTTTCTTT

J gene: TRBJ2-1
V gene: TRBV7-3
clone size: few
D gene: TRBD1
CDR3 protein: CASSPTGGNEQFF
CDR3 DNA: TGTGCCAGCAGCCCAACAGGGGGAAATGAGCAGTTCTTC

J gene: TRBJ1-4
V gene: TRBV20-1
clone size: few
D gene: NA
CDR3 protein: CSARDRWTSKSLFF
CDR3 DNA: TGCAGTGCTAGAGATCGGTGGACATCGAAATCACTGTTTTTT

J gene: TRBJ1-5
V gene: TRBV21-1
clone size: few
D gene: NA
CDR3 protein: CASSRGGHLNSNQPQHF
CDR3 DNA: TGTGCCAGCAGTAGAGGAGGACACCTCAATAGCAATCAGCCCCAGCATTTT

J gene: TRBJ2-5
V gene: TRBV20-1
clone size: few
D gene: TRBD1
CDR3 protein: CSATRDRGEETQYF
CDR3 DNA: TGCAGTGCTACACGAGACAGGGGCGAGGAGACCCAGTACTTC

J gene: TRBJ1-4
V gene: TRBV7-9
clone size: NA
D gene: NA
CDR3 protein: CASSAQGNNEKLFF
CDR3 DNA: TGTGCCAGCAGCGCCCAGGGGAACAATGAAAAACTGTTTTTT

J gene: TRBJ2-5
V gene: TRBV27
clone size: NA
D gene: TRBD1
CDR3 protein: CASRNRGRETQYF
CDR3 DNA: TGTGCCAGCAGAAACAGGGGCCGGGAGACCCAGTACTTC

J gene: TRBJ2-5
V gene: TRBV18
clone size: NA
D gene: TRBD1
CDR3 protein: CASSPNRGSQETQYF
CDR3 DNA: TGTGCCAGCTCACCAAACAGGGGAAGTCAAGAGACCCAGTACTTC

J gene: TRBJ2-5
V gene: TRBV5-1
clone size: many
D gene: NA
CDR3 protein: CASSSQGPAQETQYF
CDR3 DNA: TGCGCCAGCAGCTCTCAGGGCCCAGCGCAAGAGACCCAGTACTTC

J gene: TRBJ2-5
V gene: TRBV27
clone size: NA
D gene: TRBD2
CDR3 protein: CASSDVSSGGETQYF
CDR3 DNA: TGTGCCAGCAGTGATGTGAGTAGCGGGGGCGAGACCCAGTACTTC

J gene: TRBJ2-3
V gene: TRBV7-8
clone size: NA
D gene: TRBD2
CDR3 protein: CASSPKWGGGTDTQYF
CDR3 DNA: TGTGCCAGCAGCCCGAAGTGGGGGGGGGGCACAGATACGCAGTATTTT

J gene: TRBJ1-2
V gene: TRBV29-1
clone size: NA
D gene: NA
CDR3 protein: CSVGGRAGYGYTF
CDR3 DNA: TGCAGCGTTGGTGGCAGGGCGGGATATGGCTACACCTTC

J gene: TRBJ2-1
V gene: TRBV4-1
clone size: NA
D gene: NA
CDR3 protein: CASSQGRGRPWDEQFF
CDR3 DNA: TGCGCCAGCAGCCAAGGGCGGGGAAGGCCTTGGGATGAGCAGTTCTTC

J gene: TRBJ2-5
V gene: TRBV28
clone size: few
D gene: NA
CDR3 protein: CASKEVGREIGTQYF
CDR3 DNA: TGTGCCAGCAAGGAAGTGGGCCGCGAGATAGGGACCCAGTACTTC

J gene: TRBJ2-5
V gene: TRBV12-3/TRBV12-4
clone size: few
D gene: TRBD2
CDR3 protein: CASRSGRVTGTQYF
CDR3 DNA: TGTGCCAGCAGGAGTGGGAGGGTCACTGGAACCCAGTACTTC

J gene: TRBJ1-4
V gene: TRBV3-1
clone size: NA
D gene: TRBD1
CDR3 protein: CASRLMTGRNEKLFF
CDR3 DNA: TGTGCCAGCAGACTTATGACAGGGAGGAATGAAAAACTGTTTTTT

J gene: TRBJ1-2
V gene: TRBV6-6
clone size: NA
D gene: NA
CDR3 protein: CASSSPTDPYGYTF
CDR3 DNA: TGTGCCAGCAGTTCGCCGACAGACCCCTATGGCTACACCTTC

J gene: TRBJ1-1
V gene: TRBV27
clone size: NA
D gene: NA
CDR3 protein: CASKENTEAFF
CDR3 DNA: TGTGCCAGCAAGGAGAACACTGAAGCTTTCTTT

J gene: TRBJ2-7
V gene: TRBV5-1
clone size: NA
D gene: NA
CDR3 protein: CASSFGPGREQYF
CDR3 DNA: NA

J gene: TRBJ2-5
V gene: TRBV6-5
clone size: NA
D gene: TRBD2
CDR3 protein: CASSLRRGVETQYF
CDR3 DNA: TGTGCCAGCAGCCTTCGTCGGGGGGTCGAGACCCAGTACTTC

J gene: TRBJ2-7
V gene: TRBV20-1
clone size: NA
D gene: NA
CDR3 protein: CSARDQASLGYEQYF
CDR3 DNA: TGCAGTGCTAGAGATCAGGCTTCCTTAGGTTACGAGCAGTACTTC

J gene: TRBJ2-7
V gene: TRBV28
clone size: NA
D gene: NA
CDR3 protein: CASSFWGNRQVSLQYF
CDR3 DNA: TGTGCCAGCAGTTTTTGGGGAAATCGCCAGGTCTCCCTCCAGTACTTC

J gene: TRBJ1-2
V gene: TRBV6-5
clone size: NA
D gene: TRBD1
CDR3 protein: CASSYLRQGGDYGYTF
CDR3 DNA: TGTGCCAGCAGTTACTTAAGACAGGGCGGAGACTATGGCTACACCTTC

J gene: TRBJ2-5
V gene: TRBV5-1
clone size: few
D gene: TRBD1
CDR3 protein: CASSWDRAQETQYF
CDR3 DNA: TGCGCCAGCAGTTGGGACAGGGCGCAAGAGACCCAGTACTTC

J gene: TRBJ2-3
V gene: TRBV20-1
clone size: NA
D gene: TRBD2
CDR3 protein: CSTLAGADTQYF
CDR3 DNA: TGCAGTACACTAGCGGGGGCAGATACGCAGTATTTT

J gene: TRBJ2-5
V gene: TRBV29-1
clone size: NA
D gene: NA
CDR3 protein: CSACRGREQYF
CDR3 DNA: TGCAGCGCCTGCAGGGGTCGGGAGCAGTACTTC

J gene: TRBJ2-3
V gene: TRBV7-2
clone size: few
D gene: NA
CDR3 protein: CASSLAGVGTDTQYF
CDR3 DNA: TGTGCCAGCAGCTTAGCGGGGGTTGGCACAGATACGCAGTATTTT

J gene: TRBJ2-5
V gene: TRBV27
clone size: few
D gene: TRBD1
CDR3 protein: CASSSPYRDRKETQYF
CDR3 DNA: TGTGCCAGCAGTTCCCCATACCGGGACAGGAAAGAGACCCAGTACTTC

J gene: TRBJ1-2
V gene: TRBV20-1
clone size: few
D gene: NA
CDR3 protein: CSAAARQISNGYTF
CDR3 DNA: TGCAGTGCCGCCGCTCGGCAGATATCCAATGGCTACACCTTC

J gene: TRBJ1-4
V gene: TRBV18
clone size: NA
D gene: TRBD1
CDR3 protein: CASSGQATNEKLFF
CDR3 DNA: TGTGCCAGCTCGGGACAGGCAACTAATGAAAAACTGTTTTTT

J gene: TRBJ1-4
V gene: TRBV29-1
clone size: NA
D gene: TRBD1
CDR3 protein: CSVEYGTGGEKLFF
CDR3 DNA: TGCAGCGTTGAATACGGGACAGGGGGTGAAAAACTGTTTTTT

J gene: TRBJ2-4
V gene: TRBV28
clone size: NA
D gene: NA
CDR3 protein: CASRRVGGKNIQYF
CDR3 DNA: TGTGCCAGTCGGAGGGTTGGGGGCAAAAACATTCAGTACTTC

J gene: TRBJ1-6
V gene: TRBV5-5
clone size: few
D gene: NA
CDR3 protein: CASSPRSSYNSPLHF
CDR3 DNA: TGTGCCAGCAGCCCTCGCAGCTCCTATAATTCACCCCTCCACTTT

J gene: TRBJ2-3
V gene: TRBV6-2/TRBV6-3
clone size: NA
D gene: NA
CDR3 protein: CASSSLASGTDTQYF
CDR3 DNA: TGTGCCAGCAGTTCCCTAGCGTCAGGGACAGATACGCAGTATTTT

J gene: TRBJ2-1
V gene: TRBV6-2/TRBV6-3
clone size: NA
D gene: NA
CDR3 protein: CASSYSLDRGYNEQFF
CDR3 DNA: TGTGCCAGCAGTTACTCTCTGGATAGAGGGTACAATGAGCAGTTCTTC

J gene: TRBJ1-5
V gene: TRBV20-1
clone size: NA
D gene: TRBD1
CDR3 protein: CSARGTGYNQPQHF
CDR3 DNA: TGCAGTGCTAGGGGGACAGGATACAATCAGCCCCAGCATTTT

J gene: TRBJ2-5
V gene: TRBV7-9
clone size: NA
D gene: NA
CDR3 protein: CASSDGTETQYF
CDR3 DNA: TGTGCCAGCAGTGATGGGACGGAGACCCAGTACTTC

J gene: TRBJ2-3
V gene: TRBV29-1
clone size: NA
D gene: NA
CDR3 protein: CSVEPGSVTDTQYF
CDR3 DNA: TGCAGCGTCGAACCCGGGAGTGTGACAGATACGCAGTATTTT

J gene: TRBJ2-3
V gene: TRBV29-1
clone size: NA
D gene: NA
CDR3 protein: CSVTLVGGSPLVYF
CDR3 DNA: TGCAGCGTGACGCTAGTCGGCGGGTCCCCTTTAGTGTATTTT

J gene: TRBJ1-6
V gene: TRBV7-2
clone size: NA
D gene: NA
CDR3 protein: CASSLWDGDRNSPLHF
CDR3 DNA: TGTGCCAGCAGCTTATGGGACGGAGACCGAAATTCACCCCTCCACTTT

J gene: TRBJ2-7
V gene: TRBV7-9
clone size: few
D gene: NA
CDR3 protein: CASSSGKYYSYEQYF
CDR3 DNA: TGTGCCAGCAGCTCTGGGAAGTACTACTCCTACGAGCAGTACTTC

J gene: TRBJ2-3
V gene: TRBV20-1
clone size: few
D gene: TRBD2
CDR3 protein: CSARELAGGRDTQYF
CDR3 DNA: TGCAGTGCTAGAGAGCTAGCGGGGGGGCGAGATACGCAGTATTTT

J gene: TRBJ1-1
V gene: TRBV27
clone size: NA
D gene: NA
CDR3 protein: CASSLFLDSGGNTEAFF
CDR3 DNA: TGTGCCAGCAGTTTATTCCTCGACAGTGGAGGGAACACTGAAGCTTTCTTT

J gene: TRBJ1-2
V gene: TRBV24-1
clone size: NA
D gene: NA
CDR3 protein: CATSATRTYGYTF
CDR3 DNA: TGTGCCACCAGTGCCACTCGAACCTATGGCTACACCTTC

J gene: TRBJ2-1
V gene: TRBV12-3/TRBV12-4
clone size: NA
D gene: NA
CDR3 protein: CASSFSGDDEQFF
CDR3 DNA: TGTGCCAGCAGTTTTTCAGGGGACGATGAGCAGTTCTTC

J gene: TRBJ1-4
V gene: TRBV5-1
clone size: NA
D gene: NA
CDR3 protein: CASTRGDSTNEKLFF
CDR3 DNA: TGCGCCAGCACCCGCGGGGATTCAACTAATGAAAAACTGTTTTTT

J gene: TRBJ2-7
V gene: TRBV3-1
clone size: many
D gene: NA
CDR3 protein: CASSLDGAGGYEQYF
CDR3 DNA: TGTGCCAGCAGCCTAGATGGGGCCGGAGGCTACGAGCAGTACTTC

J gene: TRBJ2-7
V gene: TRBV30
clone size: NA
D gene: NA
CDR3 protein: CAWSTGHNEQYF
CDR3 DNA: TGTGCCTGGAGTACGGGGCACAACGAGCAGTACTTC

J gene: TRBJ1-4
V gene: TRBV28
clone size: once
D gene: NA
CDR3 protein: CATYRTASEKLFF
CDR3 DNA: TGTGCCACCTATAGGACGGCGAGTGAAAAACTGTTTTTT

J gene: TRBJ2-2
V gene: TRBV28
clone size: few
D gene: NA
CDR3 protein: CASSFPLSGTLNTGELFF
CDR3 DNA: TGTGCCAGCAGTTTCCCCCTTTCCGGGACACTGAACACCGGGGAGCTGTTTTTT

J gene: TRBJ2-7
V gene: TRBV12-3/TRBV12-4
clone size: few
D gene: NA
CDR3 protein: CASSFGETYEQYF
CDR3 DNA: TGTGCCAGCAGTTTTGGGGAAACTTACGAGCAGTACTTC

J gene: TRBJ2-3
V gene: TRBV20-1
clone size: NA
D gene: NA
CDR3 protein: CSASTGPRDTQYF
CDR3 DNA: TGCAGTGCTTCTACAGGGCCAAGAGATACGCAGTATTTT

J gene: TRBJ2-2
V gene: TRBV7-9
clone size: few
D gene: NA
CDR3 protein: CASSRVNLNTGELFF
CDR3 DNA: TGTGCCAGCAGCCGGGTCAACCTAAACACCGGGGAGCTGTTTTTT

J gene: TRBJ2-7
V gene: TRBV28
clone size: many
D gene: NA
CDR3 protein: CASSPLTSEQYF
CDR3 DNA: TGTGCCAGCAGTCCGTTAACTTCCGAGCAGTACTTC

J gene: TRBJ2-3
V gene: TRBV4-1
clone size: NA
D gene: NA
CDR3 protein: CASSQVQRRTDTQYF
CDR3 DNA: TGCGCCAGCAGCCAAGTCCAAAGACGCACAGATACGCAGTATTTT

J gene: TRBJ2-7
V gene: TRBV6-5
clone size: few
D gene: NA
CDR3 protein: CASHRRLDSYEQYF
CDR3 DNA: TGTGCCAGCCACAGAAGACTAGATTCGTACGAGCAGTACTTC